These 3 T cell receptor beta chains share one sample of origin, sequenced in a study of CD8 T cells in ankylosing spondylitis (dated by TCRdb to 2016 to 2017). To prepare the library, 5' RACE was applied. The run used an Illumina HiSeq 2500. Using fastp trimming at Q25 and MiXCR clonotype assembly, TCRdb reanalyzed the public sequencing data and kept in-frame beta chains. CDR3 protein sequences are deduplicated, and each keeps its most common genes and DNA. Here the sample has some 180,000 distinct CDR3 sequences; 18% occur a single time. The ten largest clonotypes hold more than 3.5% of the sample. Sequencing used blood, either unsorted or a sorted T cell fraction (not recorded which). The receptors stem from a male donor under 30 with ankylosing spondylitis or in good health (not recorded which). Donor details come from another sample of the same person, matched by shared clones.

This clonotype was recorded a few times. The gene calls are TRBV6-5 and TRBJ1-1; TRBD1 matches 7 bases. Germline V gene sequence: CDR1 MNHEY, CDR2 SVGAGI. The CDR3 is made up of 14 amino acids. V gave up 2 bases and J gave up 8 bases; unmatched junction bases: 8. CDR3 DNA: TGTGCCAGCAGTTACACGGGGACAGTCTTAGAAGCTTTCTTT. Protein product: CASSYTGTVLEAFF.

This clonotype was seen repeatedly, ten times or more. In nucleotides, the CDR3 is TGCAGTGCTAGTAGGCTAGCGGCCCCTAGAAATGAGCAGTTCTTC. Translating gives CSASRLAAPRNEQFF. The chain is built from TRBV20-1 and TRBJ2-1, with TRBD2 matching 7 bases. The CDR3 spans 15 residues. After removal of 3 bases from V and 7 bases from J, the junction contained 12 bases not matched to a gene. Looked up from germline, CDR1 is DFQATT and CDR2 is SNEGSKA (reference sequence).

This clonotype was observed at least ten times. The V gene is TRBV27, the J gene TRBJ1-1; D gene ambiguous. V shed 3 bases and J shed 4 bases, with 9 bases lying between them. The CDR3 is 13 amino acids. Germline loops: CDR1 MNHEY, CDR2 SMNVEV (reference sequence). CDR3 DNA sequence: TGTGCCAGCAGTTTGGGTCGGCGCACTGAAGCTTTCTTT. Encoded protein: CASSLGRRTEAFF.